Presented here are 16 T cell receptor beta chains from one specimen sequenced in a study of CD8+ T cells in alopecia areata. Treatment described: oral pan-JAK inhibitor, 5-10 mg twice daily. The authors extracted RNA and reverse transcribed it into cDNA as the sequencing template. Produced via immunoSEQ multiplex PCR; TCRdb's table is partial and in-frame only. Of 130,000 or so clones in the sample, roughly 86% were seen once. The sample in question was CD8+ T cells sorted from blood, obtained at week 4, from a patient treated with tofacitinib. The receptors were sampled from a human donor with alopecia areata.

The V call is TRBV11-2, the J call TRBJ1-2; D not certain. Germline V CDR1 and CDR2: SGHAT, FQNNGV. CDR3 size: 14 residues. Trimming removed 1 base from V and 7 bases from J, with 13 bases in between. CDR3 in amino acids: CASSLGLLPIGYTF. The CDR3 nucleotides are TGTGCCAGCAGCTTAGGGCTTTTACCTATTGGCTACACCTTC.

CDR3 sequence: CASSYRGVYGYTF. The DNA for the CDR3 is TGTGCCAGCAGCTACAGGGGAGTCTATGGCTACACCTTC. The gene calls are TRBV4-2 and TRBJ1-2; 7 positions match TRBD1. The ends lost 5 bases at V and 4 bases at J; junction bases unmatched: 4. This CDR3 contains 13 residues. The germline gives CDR1 LGHNA, CDR2 YNFKEQ.

This chain uses TRBV30 with TRBJ1-2, with D tentatively TRBD1 (5 bases). V lost 1 base to trimming and J lost 4 bases, with 10 bases between them. The CDR3 has 13 residues. CDR1 GTSNPN and CDR2 SVGIG come from the germline V gene (reference sequence). CDR3 sequence reads: CAWSAGFIYGYTF. In DNA, the CDR3 is TGTGCCTGGAGTGCAGGGTTTATCTATGGCTACACCTTC.

This clone was counted a few times. The germline gene is not matched at one end of the junction; a read error may be the cause. This rearrangement joins TRBV19 to TRBJ2-4; maybe TRBD1 (5 bases). Germline CDR1 is LNHDA and CDR2 is SQIVND (reference sequence). This CDR3 is 14 amino acids long. CDR3 coding DNA: TGTGCCAGTAGTATGGCGTATAGGGGTTTTGGATCTGACTTC. It codes for CASSMAYRGFGSDF.

This clone showed up just a few times. The genes are TRBV11-2 and TRBJ2-1; the match to TRBD2 covers 13 bases. The trim removed 5 bases at V and 5 bases at J, leaving 3 bases unmatched. The CDR3 is 15 amino acids. The germline CDR1 and CDR2 sequences are SGHAT and FQNNGV. The CDR3, as DNA: TGTGCCAGCAGCCGAGGACTAGCGGGAGACAATGAGCAGTTCTTC. Amino acid sequence: CASSRGLAGDNEQFF.

This sequence joins TRBV10-3 and TRBJ2-3; no clear D. Germline CDR1 and CDR2: ENHRY and SYGVKD. V was shortened by 5 bases and J by 2 bases, with 2 bases between the two germline ends. The CDR3 sequence is 11 residues long. CDR3 protein: CAISNTDTQYF. CDR3 coding DNA: TGTGCCATCAGTAACACAGATACGCAGTATTTT.

The chain uses TRBV7-9 and TRBJ2-1; tentative D call: TRBD1 (5 bases). V was cut by 4 bases and J by 9 bases, with 7 bases left in between. This CDR3 spans 11 amino acids. CDR1 is SEHNR and CDR2 is FQNEAQ in the germline V gene (reference sequence). The CDR3 sequence is CASSSGIEQFF. The CDR3 bases are TGTGCCAGCAGCTCAGGGATTGAGCAGTTCTTC.

The V gene is TRBV11-2, the J gene TRBJ1-2; D is unclear. The germline V gene has CDR1 SGHAT and CDR2 FQNNGV. V lost 1 base, J lost 4 bases, and 7 bases lay in between. The CDR3 totals 13 residues. CDR3 bases: TGTGCCAGCAGCTTAGGGGCAGGCTATGGCTACACCTTC. Amino acids: CASSLGAGYGYTF.

This rearrangement joins TRBV5-4 to TRBJ2-3; weak D call: TRBD1 (6 bases). The V and J ends lost 5 bases and 4 bases respectively, with 23 bases between them. Germline V lookup: CDR1 SGHNT, CDR2 YYREEE (reference sequence). The length of the CDR3 is 17 residues. As DNA, the CDR3 is TGTGCCAGCAGTTGGGGGCAACCGGGACCCGGGGCAGATACGCAGTATTTT. Its translation is CASSWGQPGPGADTQYF.

As DNA, the CDR3 is TGCAGCGTTGAAGATCAACTTCCCCCGTTTGGTGAGACCCAGTACTTC. Translated, it gives CSVEDQLPPFGETQYF. This chain uses TRBV29-1 with TRBJ2-5; D remains ambiguous. The CDR3 length is 16 residues. Trimming removed 0 bases at V and 5 bases at J, with 19 bases between. CDR1 is SQVTM and CDR2 is ANQGSEA in the germline V gene. Looking up the rest from reference TRBV29-1 and TRBJ2-5 gives the full variable domain: SAVISQKPSRDICQRGTSLTIQCQVDSQVTMMFWYRQQPGQSLTLIATANQGSEATYESGFVIDKFPISRPNLTFSTLTVSNMSPEDSSIYLCSVEDQLPPFGETQYFGPGTRLLVL.

V usage is TRBV11-2 and J usage is TRBJ1-1, with a possible D match to TRBD1 (6 bases). Deletions cut 1 base from V and 3 bases from J, with 12 bases between. From germline, CDR1 is SGHAT and CDR2 FQNNGV. This CDR3 comprises 15 residues. The chain's CDR3 is CASSLAGQRYTEAFF. CDR3 coding DNA: TGTGCCAGCAGCTTAGCTGGACAGCGGTACACTGAAGCTTTCTTT.

The chain is built from TRBV13 and TRBJ1-1; D not certain. V was cut by 6 bases and J by 1 base, with 6 bases left in between. The CDR3 sequence is 12 residues long. Germline values: CDR1 PRHDT, CDR2 FYEKMQ (reference sequence). CDR3 sequence (DNA): TGTGCCAGCAGTACTGAGAACACTGAAGCTTTCTTT. The encoded protein is CASSTENTEAFF. The variable domain in full, completed from reference TRBV13 and TRBJ1-1, reads AAGVIQSPRHLIKEKRETATLKCYPIPRHDTVYWYQQGPGQDPQFLISFYEKMQSDKGSIPDRFSAQQFSDYHSELNMSSLELGDSALYFCASSTENTEAFFGQGTRLTVV.

The chain is built from TRBV4-1 and TRBJ2-7; D possibly matches TRBD1 or TRBD2 (5 bases each). CDR1 and CDR2 from the germline V gene are MGHRA and YSYEKL. There are 15 residues in the CDR3. The V end lost 7 bases, the J end lost 3 bases, and 19 bases lay between the germline ends. The CDR3 DNA reads TGCGCCAGCACAAGGGACGCAGGTGTCGGCTACGAGCAGTACTTC. It translates to CASTRDAGVGYEQYF.

V is TRBV7-3 and J is TRBJ2-1; D is undetermined. CDR1 SGHTA and CDR2 FQGTGA come from the germline V gene. V was pared by 2 bases and J by 0 bases, with 8 bases between. This CDR3 comprises 15 residues. For the CDR3, the DNA is TGTGCCAGCAGCTTAGGTCAATACTCCTACAATGAGCAGTTCTTC. Translating gives CASSLGQYSYNEQFF.

The genes are TRBV30 and TRBJ2-2; no clear D gene. This CDR3 has 16 residues. Trimming cost V 2 bases and J 0 bases, with 13 bases left between them. Germline V gene data show CDR1 as GTSNPN and CDR2 as SVGIG (reference sequence). The CDR3 region has the DNA TGTGCCTGGAGTAGCCCGAGGCGCACGAACACCGGGGAGCTGTTTTTT. This codes for CAWSSPRRTNTGELFF.

The chain is built from TRBV7-8 and TRBJ2-3; D is uncertain. The germline gives CDR1 SGHVS, CDR2 FQNEAQ. The CDR3 runs to 15 residues. The germline V and J ends were trimmed by 6 bases and 0 bases, with 13 bases remaining between them. The chain's CDR3 is CASSPTAPSTDTQYF. The CDR3, as DNA: TGTGCCAGCAGTCCTACAGCCCCTAGCACAGATACGCAGTATTTT.